This T cell receptor beta chain was identified in a study of circulating and synovial CD4+ cells in juvenile arthritis. Measured with immunoSEQ multiplex PCR; TCRdb has only the in-frame clones, and not every one. The data hold around 3,600 clones, with approximately 80% observed a single time. The germline gives CDR1 MNHNY, CDR2 SVGAGI (reference sequence). The CDR3 is made up of 14 amino acids. The trim removed 11 bases at V and 2 bases at J, leaving 7 bases unmatched. Findings of the study overall: Measured synovium overlap likely understates the true shared repertoire.

Concerning this clone: Antigen: not known.

This sequence was found in a human donor with juvenile idiopathic arthritis. Input material: CD4+ T cells from synovial fluid. This chain joins TRBV6-6 and TRBJ2-2; 8 bases align to TRBD1. In DNA, the CDR3 is TGTGCCGGGAGTGGACAGGGCAACACCGGGGAGCTGTTTTTT. Protein sequence: CAGSGQGNTGELFF.